These T cell receptor beta chains were read from a single sample in a study of early T cells in non-severe SARS-CoV-2 infection. MiXCR, run by TCRdb on the 5' RACE reads, gives a single entry per CDR3 protein. The data show tens of thousands of distinct CDR3 sequences, less than 20% seen once. Sequenced input: whole blood. These receptors all stem from an adult who was a healthcare worker with PCR-confirmed SARS-CoV-2 infection or an uninfected control (not recorded which). Both conserved end residues are part of each CDR3. D genes are given only for firm matches. Expanded clones get a size class; other rows say once, few or many, or leave the size out.

size	J	D	V	DNA	CDR3
NA	TRBJ1-2	NA	TRBV29-1	TGCAGCGTTGATCCCGGATACGGCAATGGCTACACCTTC	CSVDPGYGNGYTF
few	TRBJ2-1	TRBD2	TRBV7-3	TGTGCCAGCAGCCATAGCGGGAGGGCTGGGTCCTACAATGAGCAGTTCTTC	CASSHSGRAGSYNEQFF
NA	TRBJ2-1	TRBD2	TRBV18	TGTGCCAGCTCAGGACTAGCGGGAGGGCAGGATGAGCAGTTCTTC	CASSGLAGGQDEQFF
NA	TRBJ2-7	NA	TRBV11-2	TGTGCCAGCACCCATTGGGCGGGGCGCTCCTACGAGCAGTACTTC	CASTHWAGRSYEQYF
many	TRBJ2-1	TRBD2	TRBV20-1	TGCAGTGCTAGAGATGCTAGCGGGGGGGCCAGCTACAATGAGCAGTTCTTC	CSARDASGGASYNEQFF
few	TRBJ1-5	TRBD1	TRBV27	TGTGCCAGCAGTTCCCTCGACAGGGGAAACAATCAGCCCCAGCATTTT	CASSSLDRGNNQPQHF
NA	TRBJ1-3	NA	TRBV24-1	TGTGCCACCAGTGAAACAGGGACTGGAAACACCATATATTTT	CATSETGTGNTIYF
few	TRBJ2-3	TRBD2	TRBV19	TGTGCCAGTAGTATAGGGGGAGGGGCAGATACGCAGTATTTT	CASSIGGGADTQYF
few	TRBJ2-2	NA	TRBV12-3/TRBV12-4	TGTGCCAGCAGTCTGGTCCCGGGAAACACCGGGGAGCTGTTTTTT	CASSLVPGNTGELFF
many	TRBJ2-7	NA	TRBV9	TGTGCCAGCAGTCTCAGGGGATATCGGGACGAGCAGTACTTC	CASSLRGYRDEQYF
NA	TRBJ2-3	NA	TRBV7-9	TGTGCCAGCAGCTCACTAGAGGGCACAGATACGCAGTATTTT	CASSSLEGTDTQYF
few	TRBJ2-7	NA	TRBV10-2	TGCGCCAGCAGTGGACCCCCCGGAGGTTACGAGCAGTACTTC	CASSGPPGGYEQYF
many	TRBJ1-5	TRBD1	TRBV4-1	TGCGCCAGCAGCCAAGACAGGGGGCGTCAGCCCCAGCATTTT	CASSQDRGRQPQHF
NA	TRBJ1-1	TRBD1	TRBV18	TGTGCCAGCTGCCGGGACAGGAACACTGAAGCTTTCTTT	CASCRDRNTEAFF
many	TRBJ2-3	NA	TRBV2	TGTGCCAGCAGGCGGAACACAGATACGCAGTATTTT	CASRRNTDTQYF
few	TRBJ2-1	NA	TRBV24-1	TGTGCCACCAGTGATTGGGGGACCGGGGGCGATGAGCAGTTCTTC	CATSDWGTGGDEQFF
NA	TRBJ2-7	NA	TRBV7-2	TGTGCCAGCAGCTTGCGCCCCCCAGGGGAAGGGAACGAGCAGTACTTC	CASSLRPPGEGNEQYF
NA	TRBJ1-1	NA	TRBV28	TGTGCCAGCAGGGACAGTTTGAACACTGAAGCTTTCTTT	CASRDSLNTEAFF
NA	TRBJ2-1	TRBD2	TRBV19	TGTGCCAGCCGGACTAGCGGGAGGGCCGGATACAATGAGCAGTTCTTC	CASRTSGRAGYNEQFF
many	TRBJ1-2	NA	TRBV7-9	TGTGCCAGCAGTCCCACCGCTATGACAGAACCCAATTTGTATGGCTACACCTTC	CASSPTAMTEPNLYGYTF
many	TRBJ2-1	NA	TRBV29-1	TGCAGCGTGAAGGGCGGGTGGAGCTCCTACAATGAGCAGTTCTTC	CSVKGGWSSYNEQFF
many	TRBJ2-1	NA	TRBV9	TGTGCCAGCAGCGCCGACCCGCTAGCGCTGAGCTCCTACAATGAGCAGTTCTTC	CASSADPLALSSYNEQFF
few	TRBJ1-2	NA	TRBV7-3	TGTGCCAGCAGCTTAGTAGATGGGAAAGGCTACACCTTC	CASSLVDGKGYTF
many	TRBJ2-7	NA	TRBV12-3/TRBV12-4	TGTGCCAGCAGTTTAGGGGGACCCTACGAGCAGTACTTC	CASSLGGPYEQYF
many	TRBJ2-1	NA	TRBV4-2	TGTGCCAGCAGCCAATCTTCATTAGTCGGGGCGATGTCCTACAATGAGCAGTTCTTC	CASSQSSLVGAMSYNEQFF
few	TRBJ2-7	NA	TRBV29-1	TGCAGCGTTGAAGGTCTAGCGCCAACCTACGAGCAGTACTTC	CSVEGLAPTYEQYF
NA	TRBJ2-7	NA	TRBV20-1	TGCAGTACCACGACAGGGACTGCCTACGAGCAGTACTTC	CSTTTGTAYEQYF
few	TRBJ2-5	NA	TRBV20-1	TGCAGTGCTCGACCAAGCCTCCAAGAGACCCAGTACTTC	CSARPSLQETQYF
few	TRBJ1-6	TRBD1	TRBV11-2	TGTGCCAGCAGCTTCGAGGGGGCATATAATTCACCCCTCCACTTT	CASSFEGAYNSPLHF
few	TRBJ2-2	NA	TRBV7-9	TGTGCCAGCAGCTTAGCGCGAGGCGGGGAGCTGTTTTTT	CASSLARGGELFF
NA	TRBJ1-4	NA	TRBV28	TGTGCCAGCAGTTTCGCCTTCAGTGAAAAACTGTTTTTT	CASSFAFSEKLFF
NA	TRBJ2-1	NA	TRBV19	TGTGCCAGTAGTAGCCCTCCCCTAGAGCAGTTCTTC	CASSSPPLEQFF
many	TRBJ2-7	NA	TRBV6-1	TGTGCCAGCAGCGATCTAGACGGGTACGAGCAGTACTTC	CASSDLDGYEQYF
few	TRBJ2-7	NA	TRBV9	TGTGCCAGCAGCGGCCCCAGGGGCGGGGGTAGCTCCTACGAGCAGTACTTC	CASSGPRGGGSSYEQYF
few	TRBJ2-1	NA	TRBV20-1	TGCAGTGCAGTACGACTCGGCGATGAGCAGTTCTTC	CSAVRLGDEQFF
few	TRBJ2-4	NA	TRBV18	TGTGCCAGCTCAACACAGTCAGAAAACATTCAGTACTTC	CASSTQSENIQYF
NA	TRBJ1-2	TRBD1	TRBV7-3	TGTGCCAGCAGCTCGGGACAGGCGGTGGGCTACACCTTC	CASSSGQAVGYTF
NA	TRBJ1-2	TRBD1	TRBV27	TGTGCCAGCAGCCTGAGACAGGGATTATACTATGGCTACACCTTC	CASSLRQGLYYGYTF
NA	TRBJ2-5	NA	TRBV28	TGTGCCAGCACCAGGACGGAGACCCAGTACTTC	CASTRTETQYF
NA	TRBJ2-1	TRBD2	TRBV7-8	TGTGCCAGCAGCTACCTAGCGGGGGGATCCGAAAATGAGCAGTTCTTC	CASSYLAGGSENEQFF
few	TRBJ2-7	NA	TRBV19	TGTGCCAGTAAGGCCGGCAGACAAGGGGCGCCCGGGGAGCAGTACTTC	CASKAGRQGAPGEQYF
NA	TRBJ1-2	NA	TRBV7-2	TGTGCCAGCAGCTTAGCGGACAACTATGGCTACACCTTC	CASSLADNYGYTF
NA	TRBJ2-3	NA	TRBV21-1	TGTGCCAGCAGACCGGACCCGCGGAATCCAGATACGCAGTATTTT	CASRPDPRNPDTQYF
NA	TRBJ1-2	NA	TRBV12-3/TRBV12-4	TGTGCCAGCAGTTATCGGAAAGGAAACTATGGCTACACCTTC	CASSYRKGNYGYTF
few	TRBJ1-4	TRBD1	TRBV10-1	TGCGCCAGCAGCCTTACCCGGACAGGTCCAACTAATGAAAAACTGTTTTTT	CASSLTRTGPTNEKLFF
few	TRBJ1-2	NA	TRBV6-5	TGTGCCAGCAGCCAAACGCGGAGCTATGGCTACACCTTC	CASSQTRSYGYTF
few	TRBJ2-3	TRBD1	TRBV5-1	TGCGCCAGCAGGGGCAGGGGGCCGCCAGATACGCAGTATTTT	CASRGRGPPDTQYF
NA	TRBJ1-4	NA	TRBV12-3/TRBV12-4	TGTACCAGCAGTCTAACCGCCTTTGCAACTAATGAAAAACTGTTTTTT	CTSSLTAFATNEKLFF
many	TRBJ1-6	NA	TRBV21-1	TGTGCCAGCAATCTGGACAGGGCGATGTCTAGCTCACCCCTCCACTTT	CASNLDRAMSSSPLHF
few	TRBJ1-1	NA	TRBV11-3	TGTGCCAGCAGCCCCAAATGGGGAACTGAAGCTTTCTTT	CASSPKWGTEAFF
NA	TRBJ2-4	NA	TRBV5-1	TGCGCCAGCAGCGAGGGGACAGCCAAAAACATTCAGTACTTC	CASSEGTAKNIQYF
NA	TRBJ1-1	NA	TRBV5-6	TGTGCCAGCAGCTTCGAAGGGGCTGGGAACACTGAAGCTTTCTTT	CASSFEGAGNTEAFF
few	TRBJ2-1	NA	TRBV4-2	TGTGCCAGCAGCCGGGACCCGTCTTCCTACAATGAGCAGTTCTTC	CASSRDPSSYNEQFF
NA	TRBJ2-7	NA	TRBV21-1	TGTGCCGGCCTCAAGCTTCCCACCTACGAGCAGTACTTC	CAGLKLPTYEQYF
NA	TRBJ1-2	NA	TRBV24-1	TGTGCCACCAGTGCCTCAGGGGCTCATGGCTACACCTTC	CATSASGAHGYTF
few	TRBJ2-3	TRBD2	TRBV28	TGTGCCAGCCCACCCAGCGGGAGGGGACCCACAGATACGCAGTATTTT	CASPPSGRGPTDTQYF
NA	TRBJ2-7	NA	TRBV7-9	TGTGCCAGCAGCCCACAACTCTCCTACGAGCAGTACTTC	CASSPQLSYEQYF
NA	TRBJ2-2	NA	TRBV18	TGTGCCAGCTCACCAGAAAACACCGGGGAGCTGTTTTTT	CASSPENTGELFF
few	TRBJ2-7	NA	TRBV20-1	TGCAGTGCTCACCACAACAAGGCCTACGAGCAGTACTTC	CSAHHNKAYEQYF
few	TRBJ1-2	NA	TRBV27	TGTGCCAGCAGTTTATCGGGCGGTGCTGGCTACACCTTC	CASSLSGGAGYTF